A single sample is the source of the 31 T cell receptor beta chains below, sequenced in a study of T-cell reconstitution after alpha-beta-depleted transplantation in children. Unique molecular identifiers were incorporated when the TCRbeta library was constructed. TCRdb fed the PCR reads into MiXCR, producing one record per CDR3 protein. The data contain 480,000 or so distinct CDR3 sequences, 10% of them singletons. Specimen: PBMCs, collected before TCRalphabeta/CD19-depleted stem cell transplant. These receptors came from a child aged 2 to 15 with inherited bone marrow failure, due to receive a stem cell transplant.

This clonotype was recorded many times. The chain joins TRBV29-1 to TRBJ2-1; unclear D gene. V was trimmed by 3 bases and J by 1 base, leaving 10 bases between them. The CDR3 extends over 14 amino acids. Per germline, CDR1 SQVTM and CDR2 ANQGSEA. CDR3 in amino acids: CSVESPGSYNEQFF. The CDR3 bases are TGCAGCGTTGAGTCGCCAGGTTCCTACAATGAGCAGTTCTTC.

This clonotype came up many times. The rearrangement uses TRBV5-1 and TRBJ2-2, with TRBD2 as a possible D gene (5 bases). The length of the CDR3 is 15 residues. Germline V gives CDR1 SGHRS, CDR2 YFSETQ. V lost 6 bases, J lost 6 bases, and 18 bases lay in between. Here the CDR3 DNA reads TGCGCCAGCAACCGGGATCCCGGGGTCGCCGGGGAGCTGTTTTTT. This codes for CASNRDPGVAGELFF.

The V and J genes are TRBV12-3 or TRBV12-4 and TRBJ2-5, with 9 bases identical to TRBD1. The CDR3 runs to 15 residues. V shed 7 bases, J shed 5 bases, and the junction held 11 bases outside the gene matches. The CDR3 region is CASTPGQGHSETQYF. In DNA form, the CDR3 reads TGTGCCAGCACCCCGGGACAGGGTCATTCGGAGACCCAGTACTTC.

With respect to this clonotype: This clone may be a read error of a much larger clone one base away. The chain uses TRBV29-1 and TRBJ2-1; either TRBD1 or TRBD2 may fit D (5 bases each). The germline V and J ends were trimmed by 7 bases and 13 bases, with 14 bases remaining between them. CDR1 is SQVTM, CDR2 ANQGSEA, per germline. The CDR3 contains 10 residues. CDR3 region: CSAKLRDQFF. CDR3 sequence (DNA): TGCAGCGCCAAACTAAGGGACCAGTTCTTC.

V and J are TRBV9 and TRBJ2-5; TRBD2 matches at 8 bases. The CDR3 spans 17 residues. Germline V gene data show CDR1 as SGDLS and CDR2 as YYNGEE. V lost 1 base, J lost 5 bases, and 13 bases stayed unmatched. The CDR3 DNA reads as TGTGCCAGCAGCGTATCGATTACTAGCGGTATCGGGGAGACCCAGTACTTC. Translating gives CASSVSITSGIGETQYF. The full variable domain, completed using reference TRBV9 and TRBJ2-5, is DSGVTQTPKHLITATGQRVTLRCSPRSGDLSVYWYQQSLDQGLQFLIQYYNGEERAKGNILERFSAQQFPDLHSELNLSSLELGDSALYFCASSVSITSGIGETQYFGPGTRLLVL.

In its sample, this clonotype was seen many times. The chain combines TRBV10-3 with TRBJ1-4; no firm D call. CDR3 size: 14 residues. Germline CDR1 reads ENHRY; CDR2 reads SYGVKD. Trimming left V 0 bases short and J 4 bases short, with 6 bases between. The CDR3 sequence: CAISESMVNEKLFF. In DNA form, the CDR3 reads TGTGCCATCAGTGAGTCGATGGTTAATGAAAAACTGTTTTTT.

There are many counts of this clonotype. Here the CDR3 DNA reads TGTGCCACCAGCCGAAGCAGCAGACAAGAGACCCAGTACTTC. This encodes CATSRSSRQETQYF. V usage is TRBV15 and J usage is TRBJ2-5; D unclear. Germline-derived CDR1 and CDR2 are LNHNV and YYDKDF (reference sequence). Trimming left V 5 bases short and J 2 bases short, with 12 bases between. The CDR3 loop spans 14 amino acids.

There are many counts of this clonotype. The DNA for the CDR3 is TGTGCCAGCAGCTTGGGGGACGCCTTCTACAATGAGCAGTTCTTC. Its protein is CASSLGDAFYNEQFF. The chain has TRBV5-6 and TRBJ2-1, with D possibly called TRBD1 or TRBD2 (5 bases each). V lost 0 bases, J lost 3 bases, and 10 bases lay in between. The germline gives CDR1 SGHDT, CDR2 YYEEEE. There are 15 residues in the CDR3.

The chain joins TRBV2 to TRBJ2-1, with 13 bases identical to TRBD2. The germline CDR1 and CDR2 sequences are SNHLY and FYNNEI. The trim removed 5 bases at V and 7 bases at J, leaving 8 bases unmatched. The CDR3 runs to 16 residues. The CDR3 nucleotides are TGTGCCAGCAGTCGTAAACTAGCGGGAGGGTGGAATGAGCAGTTCTTC. The encoded protein is CASSRKLAGGWNEQFF.

This clonotype was seen a single time. The junction shows a germline mismatch at one end, possibly a read error. The chain links TRBV11-2 to TRBJ2-3; 9 nucleotides line up with TRBD2. The CDR3 length is 18 residues. Per germline, CDR1 SGHAT and CDR2 FQNNGV. The DNA for the CDR3 is TGTGCCAGCGGCTTAGAAGGGCCTAGCGGGATAGGTGCAGATACGCAGTATTTT. It translates to CASGLEGPSGIGADTQYF.

The chain uses TRBV29-1 and TRBJ2-2, with D uncertain. This CDR3 has 12 residues. CDR1 is SQVTM and CDR2 is ANQGSEA in the germline V gene. V was cut by 5 bases and J by 3 bases, with 7 bases left in between. The CDR3 DNA is TGCAGCGTTCGCCGCGACACCGGGGAGCTGTTTTTT. Its protein product is CSVRRDTGELFF.

There are many counts of this clonotype. The V call is TRBV20-1, the J call TRBJ2-1; D is tentatively TRBD1 or TRBD2 (5 bases each). The V gene's germline CDR1 is DFQATT and CDR2 SNEGSKA (reference sequence). The CDR3 is 15 amino acids. Between the trimmed V and J ends, which lost 2 bases and 2 bases, there was a span of 13 bases. This CDR3 is CSARPGTAPYNEQFF. CDR3 coding DNA: TGCAGTGCTAGACCCGGGACCGCACCCTACAATGAGCAGTTCTTC.

This clonotype was counted at least ten times. This chain links TRBV29-1 with TRBJ2-5, with D tentatively TRBD1 (6 bases). The CDR3 spans 13 residues. Trimming removed 7 bases from V and 3 bases from J, with 15 bases in between. Germline CDR1 is SQVTM and CDR2 is ANQGSEA. The CDR3 sequence: CSADTQGKETQYF. The CDR3 DNA follows: TGCAGCGCCGACACCCAGGGGAAAGAGACCCAGTACTTC.

In DNA form, the CDR3 reads TGTGCCACCAGTGAGGGGGTGGGAGATGAGCAGTTCTTC. Translation gives CATSEGVGDEQFF. The chain couples TRBV24-1 to TRBJ2-1; D tentatively reads TRBD1 or TRBD2 (5 bases each). The germline CDR1 and CDR2 sequences are KGHDR and SFDVKD. The CDR3 runs 13 residues. Trimming left V 4 bases short and J 8 bases short, with 11 bases between.

This clonotype was counted at least ten times. V is TRBV20-1 and J is TRBJ2-7, with TRBD2 matching over 10 bases. There are 15 residues in the CDR3. With V trimmed by 5 bases and J by 1 base, 8 bases remained unmatched. Germline CDR1 reads DFQATT; CDR2 reads SNEGSKA (reference sequence). The CDR3 protein is CSAEGRTSGSYEQYF. CDR3 in DNA: TGCAGTGCTGAGGGAAGGACTAGCGGTTCCTACGAGCAGTACTTC.

J is TRBJ2-3 and V is TRBV5-1; 11 nucleotides agree with TRBD2. Germline V gives CDR1 SGHRS, CDR2 YFSETQ. V dropped 0 bases and J dropped 7; count of bases not matched to a gene: 7. The CDR3 extends over 16 amino acids. The CDR3 sequence: CASSLGASGRWNTQYF. The CDR3 DNA reads as TGCGCCAGCAGCTTGGGTGCTAGCGGGAGGTGGAATACGCAGTATTTT.

This clonotype has a count of ten or more. The rearrangement joins TRBV15 to TRBJ2-7, with D possibly matching TRBD2 (6 bases). The CDR3 is 15 residues long. CDR1 LNHNV and CDR2 YYDKDF come from the germline V gene (reference sequence). V lost 0 bases to trimming and J lost 2 bases, with 11 bases between them. CDR3 in amino acids: CATSREGGRPYEQYF. In DNA form, the CDR3 reads TGTGCCACCAGCAGAGAGGGAGGCCGACCCTACGAGCAGTACTTC. Drawing the rest from reference TRBV15 and TRBJ2-7, the complete variable domain is DAMVIQNPRYQVTQFGKPVTLSCSQTLNHNVMYWYQQKSSQAPKLLFHYYDKDFNNEADTPDNFQSRRPNTSFCFLDIRSPGLGDTAMYLCATSREGGRPYEQYFGPGTRLTVT.

This clonotype was seen only once. A clone one base away is much larger, so this may be a read error. The chain combines TRBV5-8 with TRBJ2-1; D might be TRBD1 or TRBD2, each matching 6 bases. Germline values: CDR1 SGHTS, CDR2 YDEGEE. V was clipped by 5 bases and J by 8 bases, with 11 bases between them. This CDR3 has 12 residues. For the CDR3, the DNA is TGTGCCAGCAGACGAGGGGGGTATGAGCAGTTCTTC. It codes for CASRRGGYEQFF.

Ten or more counts support this clonotype. The rearrangement links TRBV29-1 to TRBJ2-2; TRBD2 matches 9 bases. The junction had 3 bases not matched to a gene; V was cut back by 3 bases and J by 4 bases. From germline, CDR1 is SQVTM and CDR2 ANQGSEA. The CDR3 totals 14 residues. The CDR3 spells CSVERTSVTGELFF. The DNA of the CDR3 is TGCAGCGTTGAGCGGACTAGCGTCACCGGGGAGCTGTTTTTT.

The V call is TRBV28, the J call TRBJ2-7, with 7 bases identical to TRBD1. This CDR3 is 15 amino acids long. Looked up from germline, CDR1 is MDHEN and CDR2 is SYDVKM. The junction had 12 bases not matched to a gene; V was cut back by 6 bases and J by 4 bases. The CDR3 DNA reads as TGTGCCAGCAGCTCGGGACAGCCTACTCCTTACGAGCAGTACTTC. Its translation is CASSSGQPTPYEQYF.

This clonotype was counted many times. V and J are TRBV3-1 and TRBJ2-1; D tentatively fits TRBD1 or TRBD2 (5 bases each). The V end was cut by 1 base, the J end by 9 bases, with 16 bases between. In germline, CDR1 is LGHDT, CDR2 YNNKEL (reference sequence). The CDR3 has 15 residues. This chain's CDR3 is CASSQVRRGVGEQFF. The CDR3 DNA reads as TGTGCCAGCAGCCAAGTTCGGAGAGGGGTGGGTGAGCAGTTCTTC.

The chain couples TRBV27 to TRBJ1-5; TRBD1 aligns across 7 bases. TRBJ2-3 explains the end of the DNA better; the J call may be wrong. Germline loops: CDR1 MNHEY, CDR2 SMNVEV (reference sequence). The CDR3 runs 14 residues. The CDR3 loop is CASSLRTGDQPQYF. Written as DNA, the CDR3 is TGTGCCAGCAGTTTAAGGACAGGAGACCAGCCCCAGTATTTT.

On this clonotype: Its ends do not fully match the called genes, so a read error is possible. The rearrangement links TRBV27 to TRBJ2-7; 8 nucleotides agree with TRBD1. The CDR3 covers 16 residues. Germline V gene lookup returns CDR1 MNHEY and CDR2 SMNVEV (reference sequence). CDR3 coding DNA: TGTGCCGGCAGTCTACTACCAGGGACAGGCCTCTACGAGCAGTACTTC. This sequence encodes CAGSLLPGTGLYEQYF.

At least ten counts were recorded for this clonotype. The rearrangement links TRBV27 to TRBJ1-6; 9 nucleotides agree with TRBD1. In germline, CDR1 is MNHEY, CDR2 SMNVEV (reference sequence). With V trimmed by 7 bases and J by 4 bases, 5 bases remained unmatched. This CDR3 has 15 amino acids. The CDR3: CASKVGTGYNSPLHF. Written as DNA, the CDR3 is TGTGCCAGCAAAGTCGGGACAGGGTATAATTCACCCCTCCACTTT.

The chain joins TRBV6-2 or TRBV6-3 to TRBJ2-2; D ambiguous. CDR1 MNHEY and CDR2 SVGEGT come from the germline V gene. V was pared by 2 bases and J by 5 bases, with 6 bases between. This CDR3 region has 13 residues. The CDR3 reads CASSYRVTGELFF. The CDR3 coding sequence is TGTGCCAGCAGTTACAGAGTGACCGGGGAGCTGTTTTTT.

There are a few counts of this clonotype. V usage is TRBV19 and J usage is TRBJ2-2; 7 positions agree with TRBD1. This CDR3 is 12 amino acids long. Per germline, CDR1 LNHDA and CDR2 SQIVND (reference sequence). J was trimmed by 7 bases and V by 6 bases; bases with no gene match: 2. DNA for the CDR3: TGTGCCAGTAGCAGACAGGGCGGGGAGCTGTTTTTT. Protein product: CASSRQGGELFF.

This clonotype was observed at least ten times. The rearrangement links TRBV19 to TRBJ2-5; 8 nucleotides line up with TRBD1. CDR1 LNHDA and CDR2 SQIVND come from the germline V gene (reference sequence). This CDR3 has 15 residues. J gave up 9 bases and V 5 bases, and 14 bases lay outside the gene matches. The CDR3 coding sequence is TGTGCCAGTAGTGTCGACAGGGGCGAAGGGGGTTCCCAGTACTTC. It specifies CASSVDRGEGGSQYF.

Only a few counts were recorded for this clonotype. The V gene is TRBV6-5, the J gene TRBJ2-1; D is ambiguous. Germline CDR1 is MNHEY and CDR2 is SVGAGI. V lost 2 bases and J lost 12, with 20 bases in between. The CDR3 loop spans 15 amino acids. In DNA, the CDR3 is TGTGCCAGCAGTTACGCCTTTGGGTCAGGTAGAGGGCAGTTCTTC. Translation gives CASSYAFGSGRGQFF.

J is TRBJ2-1 and V is TRBV7-9; 7 bases map to TRBD2. The CDR3 totals 17 residues. The J segment lost 3 bases and the V segment lost 0 bases, leaving 8 bases of the junction unmatched. The V gene's germline CDR1 is SEHNR and CDR2 FQNEAQ (reference sequence). CDR3 residues: CASSLALGKRDYNEQFF. In nucleotides, the CDR3 is TGTGCCAGCAGCTTAGCGCTCGGAAAGCGGGACTACAATGAGCAGTTCTTC.

This clonotype has a count of ten or more. The V gene is TRBV6-1, the J gene TRBJ2-3, with D perhaps matching TRBD1 or TRBD2 (5 bases each). The V and J ends lost 7 bases and 0 bases respectively, with 8 bases between them. The CDR3 has 13 amino acids. CDR1 is MNHNS, CDR2 SASEGT, per germline. CDR3 bases: TGTGCCAGCACGGGGCCTAGCACAGATACGCAGTATTTT. This sequence encodes CASTGPSTDTQYF.

This clonotype was observed a few times. The rearrangement uses TRBV20-1 and TRBJ2-3; TRBD2 is a possible D gene (5 bases). Trimming took 3 bases from V and 7 from J, leaving 17 bases between them. The CDR3 runs to 14 residues. Germline V gene lookup returns CDR1 DFQATT and CDR2 SNEGSKA (reference sequence). CDR3 bases: TGCAGTGCTAGGGAGGTCCTAGTTTCCAATACGCAGTATTTT. Translation gives CSAREVLVSNTQYF.